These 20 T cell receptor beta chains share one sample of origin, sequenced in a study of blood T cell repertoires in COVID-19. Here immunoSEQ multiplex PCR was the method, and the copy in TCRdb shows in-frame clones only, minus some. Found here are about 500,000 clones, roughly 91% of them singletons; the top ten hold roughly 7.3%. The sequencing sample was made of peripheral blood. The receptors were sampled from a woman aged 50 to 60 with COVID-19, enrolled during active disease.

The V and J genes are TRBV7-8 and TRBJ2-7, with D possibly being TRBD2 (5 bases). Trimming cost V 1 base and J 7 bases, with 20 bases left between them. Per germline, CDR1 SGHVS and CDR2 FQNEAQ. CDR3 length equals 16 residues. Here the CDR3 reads CASSLEPATSGLEQYF. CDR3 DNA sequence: TGTGCCAGCAGCTTAGAACCGGCTACGTCGGGGTTAGAGCAGTACTTC.

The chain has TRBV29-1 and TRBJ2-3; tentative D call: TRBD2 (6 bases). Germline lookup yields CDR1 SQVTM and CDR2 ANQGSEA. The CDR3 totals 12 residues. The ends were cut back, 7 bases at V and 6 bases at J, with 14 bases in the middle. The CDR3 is CSGGASRDTQYF. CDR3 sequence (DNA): TGCAGCGGCGGGGCTAGCCGCGATACGCAGTATTTT.

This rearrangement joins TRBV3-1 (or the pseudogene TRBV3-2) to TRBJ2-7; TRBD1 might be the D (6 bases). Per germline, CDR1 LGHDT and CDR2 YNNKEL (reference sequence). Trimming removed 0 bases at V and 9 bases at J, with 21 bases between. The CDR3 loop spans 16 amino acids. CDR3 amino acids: CASSQDLVLGGIGQYF. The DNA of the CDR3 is TGTGCCAGCAGCCAAGATTTGGTATTAGGGGGTATTGGGCAGTACTTC.

CDR3 sequence reads: CASKTDRHTEAFF. CDR3 DNA sequence: TGTGCCAGCAAGACGGACAGACACACTGAAGCTTTCTTT. J is TRBJ1-1 and V is TRBV6-5, with D possibly matching TRBD1 (6 bases). This CDR3 has 13 amino acids. Germline loops: CDR1 MNHEY, CDR2 SVGAGI. V shed 7 bases and J shed 3 bases, with 12 bases lying between them.

The CDR3 DNA sequence: TGCGCCAGCAGCTCACTAGCGGGGGGGCCTACCGGGGAGCTGTTTTTT. Protein product: CASSSLAGGPTGELFF. This chain connects TRBV5-1 to TRBJ2-2, with 13 positions matching TRBD2. With V trimmed by 3 bases and J by 5 bases, 4 bases remained unmatched. This CDR3 is 16 amino acids long. Germline CDR1 is SGHRS and CDR2 is YFSETQ. Variable domain in full (rest from reference TRBV5-1 and TRBJ2-2): KAGVTQTPRYLIKTRGQQVTLSCSPISGHRSVSWYQQTPGQGLQFLFEYFSETQRNKGNFPGRFSGRQFSNSRSEMNVSTLELGDSALYLCASSSLAGGPTGELFFGEGSRLTVL.

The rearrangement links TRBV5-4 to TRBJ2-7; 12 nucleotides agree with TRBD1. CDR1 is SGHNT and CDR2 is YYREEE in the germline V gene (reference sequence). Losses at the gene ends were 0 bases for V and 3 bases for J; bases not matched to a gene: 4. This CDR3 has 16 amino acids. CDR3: CASSLVRDRGLYEQYF. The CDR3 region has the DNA TGTGCCAGCAGCTTGGTCCGGGACAGGGGGCTCTACGAGCAGTACTTC.

The CDR3 bases are TGTGCCAGCTCCTTGCGGGGCTACGAGCAGTACTTC. Its protein product is CASSLRGYEQYF. The V call is TRBV6-5, the J call TRBJ2-7, with D possibly being TRBD2 (6 bases). The V end was cut by 8 bases, the J end by 3 bases, with 11 bases between. Germline CDR1 and CDR2: MNHEY and SVGAGI. The length of the CDR3 is 12 residues.

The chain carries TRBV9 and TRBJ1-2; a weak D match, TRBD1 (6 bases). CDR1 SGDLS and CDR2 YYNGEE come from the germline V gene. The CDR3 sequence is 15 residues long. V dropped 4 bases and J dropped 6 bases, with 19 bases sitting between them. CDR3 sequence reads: CASSPAQGNSHGYTF. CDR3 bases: TGTGCCAGCAGCCCAGCCCAGGGGAACAGCCATGGCTACACCTTC.

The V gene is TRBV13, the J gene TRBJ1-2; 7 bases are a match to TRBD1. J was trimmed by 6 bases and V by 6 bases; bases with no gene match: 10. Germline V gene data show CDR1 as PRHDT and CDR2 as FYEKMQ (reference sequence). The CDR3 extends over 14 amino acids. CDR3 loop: CASRTGDKMDGYTF. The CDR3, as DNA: TGTGCCAGCAGAACAGGGGATAAGATGGATGGCTACACCTTC.

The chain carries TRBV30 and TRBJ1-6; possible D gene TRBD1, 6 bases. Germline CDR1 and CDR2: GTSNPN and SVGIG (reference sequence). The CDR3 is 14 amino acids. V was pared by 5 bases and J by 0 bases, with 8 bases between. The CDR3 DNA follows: TGTGCCTGGGACAGGTCCTCCTATAATTCACCCCTCCACTTT. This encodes CAWDRSSYNSPLHF.

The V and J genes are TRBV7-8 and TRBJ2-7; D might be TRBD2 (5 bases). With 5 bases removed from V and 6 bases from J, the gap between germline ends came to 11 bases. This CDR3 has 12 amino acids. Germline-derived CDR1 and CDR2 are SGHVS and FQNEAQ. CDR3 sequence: CASSPSRVEQYF. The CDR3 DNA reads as TGTGCCAGCAGCCCGTCGCGGGTCGAGCAGTACTTC.

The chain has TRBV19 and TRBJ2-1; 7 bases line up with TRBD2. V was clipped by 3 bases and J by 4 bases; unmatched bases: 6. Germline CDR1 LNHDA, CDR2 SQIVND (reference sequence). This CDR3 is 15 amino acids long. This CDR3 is CASSMIASGYNEQFF. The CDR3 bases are TGTGCCAGTAGTATGATAGCTAGCGGTTACAATGAGCAGTTCTTC.

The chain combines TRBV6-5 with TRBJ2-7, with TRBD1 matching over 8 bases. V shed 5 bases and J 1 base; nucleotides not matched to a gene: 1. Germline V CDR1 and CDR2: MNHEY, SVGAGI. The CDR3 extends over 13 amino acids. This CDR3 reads CASSHRGSYEQYF. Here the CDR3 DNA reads TGTGCCAGCAGTCACAGGGGGTCCTACGAGCAGTACTTC.

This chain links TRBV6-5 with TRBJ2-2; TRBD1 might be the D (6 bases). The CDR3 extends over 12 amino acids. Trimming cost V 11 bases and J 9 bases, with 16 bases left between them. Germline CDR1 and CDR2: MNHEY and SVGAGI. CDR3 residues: CAGVNTGRELFF. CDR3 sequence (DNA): TGTGCCGGAGTGAATACAGGGAGGGAGCTGTTTTTT.

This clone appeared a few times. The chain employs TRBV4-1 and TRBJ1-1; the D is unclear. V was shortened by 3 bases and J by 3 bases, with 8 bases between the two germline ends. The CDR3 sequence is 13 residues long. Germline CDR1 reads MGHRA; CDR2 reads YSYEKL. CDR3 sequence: CASSHIGHTEAFF. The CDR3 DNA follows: TGCGCCAGCAGCCACATTGGGCACACTGAAGCTTTCTTT.

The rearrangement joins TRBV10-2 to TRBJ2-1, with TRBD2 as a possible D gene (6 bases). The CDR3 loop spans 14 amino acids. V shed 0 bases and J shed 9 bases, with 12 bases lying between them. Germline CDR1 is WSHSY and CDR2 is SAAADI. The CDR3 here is CASSESGGWGEQFF. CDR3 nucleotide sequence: TGCGCCAGCAGTGAGTCTGGAGGGTGGGGTGAGCAGTTCTTC.

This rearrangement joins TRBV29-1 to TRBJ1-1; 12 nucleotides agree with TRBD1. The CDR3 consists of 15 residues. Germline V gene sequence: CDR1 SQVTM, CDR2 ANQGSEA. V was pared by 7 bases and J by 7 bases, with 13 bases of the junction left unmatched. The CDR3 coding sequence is TGCAGCGCAGACAGCCGGGACAGGGGGCTTTTTGAAGCTTTCTTT. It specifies CSADSRDRGLFEAFF. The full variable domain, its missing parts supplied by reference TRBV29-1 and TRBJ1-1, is SAVISQKPSRDICQRGTSLTIQCQVDSQVTMMFWYRQQPGQSLTLIATANQGSEATYESGFVIDKFPISRPNLTFSTLTVSNMSPEDSSIYLCSADSRDRGLFEAFFGQGTRLTVV.

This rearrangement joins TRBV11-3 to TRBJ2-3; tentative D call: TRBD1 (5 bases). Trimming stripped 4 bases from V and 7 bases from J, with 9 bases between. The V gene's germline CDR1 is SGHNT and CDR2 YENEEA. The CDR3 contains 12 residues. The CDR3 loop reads CASSSQGYTQYF. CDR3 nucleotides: TGTGCCAGCAGCTCCCAGGGTTATACGCAGTATTTT.

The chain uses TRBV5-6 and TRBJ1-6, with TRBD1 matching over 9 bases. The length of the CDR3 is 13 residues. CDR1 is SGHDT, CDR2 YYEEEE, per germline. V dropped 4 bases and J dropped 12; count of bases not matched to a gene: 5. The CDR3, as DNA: TGTGCCAGCAGCGATGGGACAGGGCTACCCCTCCACTTT. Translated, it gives CASSDGTGLPLHF. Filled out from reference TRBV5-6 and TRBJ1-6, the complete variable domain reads DAGVTQSPTHLIKTRGQQVTLRCSPKSGHDTVSWYQQALGQGPQFIFQYYEEEERQRGNFPDRFSGHQFPNYSSELNVNALLLGDSALYLCASSDGTGLPLHFGNGTRLTVT.

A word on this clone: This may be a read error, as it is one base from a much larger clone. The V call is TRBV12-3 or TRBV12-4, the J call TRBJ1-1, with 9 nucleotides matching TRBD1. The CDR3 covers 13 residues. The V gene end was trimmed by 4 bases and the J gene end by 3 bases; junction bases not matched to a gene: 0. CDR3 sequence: CASSWDRDTEAFF. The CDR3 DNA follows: TGTGCCAGCAGTTGGGACAGGGACACTGAAGCTTTCTTT.